These 7 T cell receptor beta chains were all obtained from the same sample, sequenced in a study of T cells in Graves' hyperthyroidism and ophthalmopathy. RNA transcripts provided the source from which TCR beta CDR3 regions were amplified. In the first-round RT-PCR of the TCR CDR3, the HTBI primer set was used. TCRdb re-called the multiplex PCR reads with MiXCR, one entry per CDR3 protein. Of 350,000 to 400,000 distinct CDR3 sequences in the sample, about 14% were seen once. The sample consisted of blood. Receptors originate from a woman aged 55-75 years with Graves' hyperthyroidism.

This clonotype has a count of ten or more. This chain connects TRBV12-3 or TRBV12-4 to TRBJ1-2, with a possible D match to TRBD1 (6 bases). The germline V and J ends were trimmed by 6 bases and 0 bases, with 14 bases remaining between them. This CDR3 region has 15 residues. The CDR3 region has the DNA TGTGCCAGCAGCCGAGGGACATTAGCTAACTATGGCTACACCTTC. Encoded protein: CASSRGTLANYGYTF.

J is TRBJ2-7 and V is TRBV10-2, with TRBD2 identical over 15 bases. CDR3 length equals 15 residues. Germline loops: CDR1 WSHSY, CDR2 SAAADI. V was clipped by 8 bases and J by 4 bases; unmatched bases: 6. CDR3 amino acids: CASLGTSGRLYEQYF. The DNA for the CDR3 is TGCGCCAGCTTGGGGACTAGCGGGAGGTTGTACGAGCAGTACTTC.

The chain recombines TRBV5-1 with TRBJ1-1; unclear D gene. Germline V gene sequence: CDR1 SGHRS, CDR2 YFSETQ. With 2 bases removed from V and 0 bases from J, the gap between germline ends came to 11 bases. This CDR3 is built from 15 residues. The CDR3 bases are TGCGCCAGCAGCTTTGCAGTGACCATGAACACTGAAGCTTTCTTT. Translation gives CASSFAVTMNTEAFF.

This chain links TRBV24-1 with TRBJ2-5; 11 nucleotides line up with TRBD1. Per the germline V gene, CDR1 is KGHDR and CDR2 is SFDVKD. This CDR3 region has 20 residues. V lost 2 bases, J lost 4 bases, and 17 bases stayed unmatched. The CDR3 here is CATSDSRDRGGPVLGETQYF. The CDR3, as DNA: TGTGCCACCAGTGATTCCCGGGACAGGGGGGGTCCGGTGTTGGGAGAGACCCAGTACTTC.

The chain has TRBV6-1 and TRBJ2-7, with a possible D match to TRBD2 (6 bases). CDR1 MNHNS and CDR2 SASEGT come from the germline V gene. V was trimmed by 10 bases and J by 4 bases, leaving 14 bases between them. There are 12 residues in the CDR3. The CDR3 spells CATRRDSYEQYF. The DNA for the CDR3 is TGTGCCACCCGGCGGGATTCTTACGAGCAGTACTTC.

V gene TRBV27 combines with J gene TRBJ2-2; no firm D call. CDR3 length: 15 amino acids. Germline lookup yields CDR1 MNHEY and CDR2 SMNVEV (reference sequence). V lost 0 bases to trimming and J lost 1 base, with 6 bases between them. The CDR3 loop reads CASSLSWGNTGELFF. CDR3 DNA sequence: TGTGCCAGCAGTTTATCGTGGGGGAACACCGGGGAGCTGTTTTTT.

This clonotype was observed many times. V is TRBV7-3 and J is TRBJ2-7; D gene unclear. The CDR3 loop spans 13 amino acids. V lost 0 bases to trimming and J lost 5 bases, with 8 bases between them. Germline CDR1 and CDR2: SGHTA and FQGTGA. The CDR3 here is CASSLTGGDEQYF. The CDR3, as DNA: TGTGCCAGCAGCTTAACAGGTGGCGACGAGCAGTACTTC. The variable domain in full, with the rest retrieved from reference TRBV7-3 and TRBJ2-7, is GAGVSQTPSNKVTEKGKYVELRCDPISGHTALYWYRQSLGQGPEFLIYFQGTGAADDSGLPNDRFFAVRPEGSVSTLKIQRTERGDSAVYLCASSLTGGDEQYFGPGTRLTVT.